The source of this T cell receptor beta chain is a study of response to subunit inactivated influenza vaccine. Per germline, CDR1 SGHDN and CDR2 FVKESK. There are 13 residues in the CDR3. V gave up 3 bases and J gave up 7 bases, with 10 bases separating them. This clonotype was observed a few times. The antigen is unknown. Study conclusions and caveats: There was a suggestion from the authors that each seasonal influenza vaccination recruits few new T cells.

TCRdb passed the RT-PCR reads through MiXCR, listing each CDR3 protein once. This sample has about 580,000 distinct CDR3 sequences, with roughly 15% found just once. The rearrangement links TRBV14 to TRBJ2-1; D is unclear. This TCR was sampled from a man in his fifties who received an inactivated influenza vaccine. The sequencing used PBMCs from blood, collected 12 days after vaccination. The DNA of the CDR3 is TGTGCCAGCAGCCACTTCGCCGGGAATGAGCAGTTCTTC. It translates to CASSHFAGNEQFF.